This TCR beta chain was documented in a study of blood T cells in healthy people across ages. A J-beta primer mix and a sample-barcoded 5' primer were used in a second PCR of about 7 to 12 cycles. Using its own MiXCR run on the 5' RACE reads, TCRdb lists one record per CDR3 protein. The sample holds roughly 700,000 distinct CDR3 sequences, 25% seen once. This clonotype was counted only a few times. Germline CDR1 reads SGHRS; CDR2 reads YFSETQ. This CDR3 is 13 amino acids long. V lost 4 bases, J lost 7 bases, and 14 bases lay in between. The same sample was also used in a study of T cells of mothers and their children. This second study says: For each mother, over 9 million TCR beta CDR3 reads were obtained, and for each child, about 3 million.

The sample consisted of blood. The rearrangement links TRBV5-1 to TRBJ1-1; D remains ambiguous. The source of this sequence is a boy younger than 18 in good health. The CDR3 region has the DNA TGCGCCAGCAGCCATTCCATAGACGGTGAAGCTTTCTTT. Its protein is CASSHSIDGEAFF.